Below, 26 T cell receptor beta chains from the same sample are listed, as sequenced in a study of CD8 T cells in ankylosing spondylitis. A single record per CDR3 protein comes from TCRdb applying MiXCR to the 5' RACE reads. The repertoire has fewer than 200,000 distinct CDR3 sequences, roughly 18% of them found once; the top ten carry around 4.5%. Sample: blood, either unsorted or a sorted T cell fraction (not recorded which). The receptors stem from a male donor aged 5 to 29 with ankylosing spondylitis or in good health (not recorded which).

CDR3 DNA sequence: TGTGCCAGCAGCACAGAATGGGAGACCCAGTACTTC. It yields the protein CASSTEWETQYF. The chain recombines TRBV7-2 with TRBJ2-5; D is unclear. Germline V gene lookup returns CDR1 SGHTA and CDR2 FQGNSA. The CDR3 has 12 residues. V lost 5 bases and J 5 bases, leaving 9 bases between the germline ends.

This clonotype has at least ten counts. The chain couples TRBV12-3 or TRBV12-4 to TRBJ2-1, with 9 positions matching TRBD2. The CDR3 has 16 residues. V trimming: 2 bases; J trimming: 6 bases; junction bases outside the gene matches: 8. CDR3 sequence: CASSLRSSGISNEQFF. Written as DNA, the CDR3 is TGTGCCAGCAGTTTAAGGTCTAGCGGGATAAGCAATGAGCAGTTCTTC.

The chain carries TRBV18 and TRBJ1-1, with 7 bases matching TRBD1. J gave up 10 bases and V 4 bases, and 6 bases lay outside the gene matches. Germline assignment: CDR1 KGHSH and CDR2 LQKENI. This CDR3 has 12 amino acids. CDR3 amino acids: CASSLRAGGAFF. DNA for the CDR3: TGTGCCAGCTCACTCAGGGCAGGGGGAGCTTTCTTT.

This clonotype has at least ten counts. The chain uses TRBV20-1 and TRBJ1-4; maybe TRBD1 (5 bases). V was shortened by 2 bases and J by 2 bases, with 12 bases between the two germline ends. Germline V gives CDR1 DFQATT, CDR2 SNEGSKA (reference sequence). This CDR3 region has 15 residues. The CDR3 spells CSARIPGITNEKLFF. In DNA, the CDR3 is TGCAGTGCTAGAATACCAGGGATCACTAATGAAAAACTGTTTTTT.

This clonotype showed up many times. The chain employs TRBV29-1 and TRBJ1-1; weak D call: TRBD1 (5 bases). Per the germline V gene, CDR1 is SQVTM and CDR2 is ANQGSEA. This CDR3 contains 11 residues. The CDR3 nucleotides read TGCATCATCTGGGGGGACACTGAAGCTTTCTTT. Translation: CIIWGDTEAFF.

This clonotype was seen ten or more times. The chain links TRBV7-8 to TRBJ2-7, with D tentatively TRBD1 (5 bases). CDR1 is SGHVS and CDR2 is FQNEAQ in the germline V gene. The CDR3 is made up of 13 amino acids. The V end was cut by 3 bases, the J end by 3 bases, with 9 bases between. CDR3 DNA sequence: TGTGCCAGCAGCTTCGGTACAGGCTACGAGCAGTACGTC. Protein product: CASSFGTGYEQYV.

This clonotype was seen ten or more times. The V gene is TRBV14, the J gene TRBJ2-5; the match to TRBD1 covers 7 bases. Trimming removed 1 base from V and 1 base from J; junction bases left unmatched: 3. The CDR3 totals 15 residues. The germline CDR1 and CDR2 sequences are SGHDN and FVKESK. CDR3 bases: TGTGCCAGCAGCCAAGTACAGGGGACCCAAGAGACCCAGTACTTC. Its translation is CASSQVQGTQETQYF.

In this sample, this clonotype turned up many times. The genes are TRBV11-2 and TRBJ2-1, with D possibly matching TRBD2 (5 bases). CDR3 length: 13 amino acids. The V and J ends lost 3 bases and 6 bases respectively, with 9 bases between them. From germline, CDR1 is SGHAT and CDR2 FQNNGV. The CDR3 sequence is CASSFPTSNEQFF. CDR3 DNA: TGTGCCAGCAGCTTCCCCACTAGCAATGAGCAGTTCTTC.

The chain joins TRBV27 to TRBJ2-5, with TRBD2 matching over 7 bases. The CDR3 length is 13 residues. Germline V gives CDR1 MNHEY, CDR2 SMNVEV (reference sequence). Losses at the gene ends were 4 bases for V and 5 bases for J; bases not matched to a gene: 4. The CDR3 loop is CASSWGGGETQYF. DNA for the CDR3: TGTGCCAGCAGTTGGGGGGGAGGGGAGACCCAGTACTTC.

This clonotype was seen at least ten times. The CDR3 nucleotides read TGTGCCACCGCGGGGGGAGGATACGAGCAGTACTTC. This encodes CATAGGGYEQYF. The chain uses TRBV24-1 and TRBJ2-7; 8 bases are shared with TRBD2. This CDR3 has 12 residues. V was pared by 9 bases and J by 4 bases, with 4 bases of the junction left unmatched. Germline CDR1 and CDR2: KGHDR and SFDVKD.

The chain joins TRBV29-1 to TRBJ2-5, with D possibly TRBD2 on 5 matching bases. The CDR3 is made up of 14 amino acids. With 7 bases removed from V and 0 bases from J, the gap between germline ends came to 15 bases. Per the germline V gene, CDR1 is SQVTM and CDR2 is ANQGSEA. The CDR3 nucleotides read TGCAGCGGGGGAGAGGTCGGGTACCAAGAGACCCAGTACTTC. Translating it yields CSGGEVGYQETQYF.

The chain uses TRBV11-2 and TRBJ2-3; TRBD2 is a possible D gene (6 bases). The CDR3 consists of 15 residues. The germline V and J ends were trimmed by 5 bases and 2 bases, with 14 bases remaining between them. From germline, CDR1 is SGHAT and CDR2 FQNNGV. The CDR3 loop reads CASSPGGHYTDTQYF. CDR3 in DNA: TGTGCCAGCAGCCCAGGAGGGCATTACACAGATACGCAGTATTTT.

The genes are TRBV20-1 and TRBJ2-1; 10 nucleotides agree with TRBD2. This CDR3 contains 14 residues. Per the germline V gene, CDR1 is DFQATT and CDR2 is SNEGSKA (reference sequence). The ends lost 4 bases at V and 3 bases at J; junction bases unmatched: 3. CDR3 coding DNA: TGCAGTGCTAAGGGACTAGCGTACTACAATGAGCAGTTCTTC. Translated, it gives CSAKGLAYYNEQFF.

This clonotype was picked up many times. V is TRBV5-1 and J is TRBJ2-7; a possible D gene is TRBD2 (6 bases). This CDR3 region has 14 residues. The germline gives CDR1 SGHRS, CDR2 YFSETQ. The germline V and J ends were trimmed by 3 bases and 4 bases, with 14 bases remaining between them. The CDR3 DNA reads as TGCGCCAGCAGCTGGGACGGGAGAACTTACGAGCAGTACGTC. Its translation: CASSWDGRTYEQYV.

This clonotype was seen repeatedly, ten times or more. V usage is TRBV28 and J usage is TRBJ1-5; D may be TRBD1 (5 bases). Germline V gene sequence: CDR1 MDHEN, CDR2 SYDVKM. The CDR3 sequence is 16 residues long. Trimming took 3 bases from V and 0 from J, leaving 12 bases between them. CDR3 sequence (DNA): TGTGCCAGCAGTTTTACCGACAGACTTAGCAATCAGCCCCAGCATTTT. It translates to CASSFTDRLSNQPQHF.

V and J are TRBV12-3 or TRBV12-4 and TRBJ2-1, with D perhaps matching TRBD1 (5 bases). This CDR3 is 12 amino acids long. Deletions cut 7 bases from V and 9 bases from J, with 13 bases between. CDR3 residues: CASTFRGFEQFF. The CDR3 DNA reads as TGTGCCAGCACTTTTAGGGGCTTTGAGCAGTTCTTC.

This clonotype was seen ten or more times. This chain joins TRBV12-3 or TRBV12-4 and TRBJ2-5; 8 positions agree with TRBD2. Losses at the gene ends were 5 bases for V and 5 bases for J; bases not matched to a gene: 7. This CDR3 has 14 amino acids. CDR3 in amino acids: CASSLGPGGETQYF. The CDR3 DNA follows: TGTGCCAGCAGTCTTGGACCGGGGGGGGAGACCCAGTACTTC.

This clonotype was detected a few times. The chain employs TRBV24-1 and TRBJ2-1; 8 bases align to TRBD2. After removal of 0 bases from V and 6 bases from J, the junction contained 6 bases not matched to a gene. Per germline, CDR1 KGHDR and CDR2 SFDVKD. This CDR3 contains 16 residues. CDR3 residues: CATSDLEWAGGNEQFF. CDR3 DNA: TGTGCCACCAGTGATTTGGAGTGGGCGGGAGGCAATGAGCAGTTCTTC.

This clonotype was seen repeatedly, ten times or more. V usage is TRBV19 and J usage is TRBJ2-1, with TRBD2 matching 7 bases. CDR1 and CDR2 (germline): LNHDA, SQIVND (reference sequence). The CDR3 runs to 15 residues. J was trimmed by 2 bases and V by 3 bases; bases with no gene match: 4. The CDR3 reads CASSIASGAYNEQFF. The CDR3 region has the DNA TGTGCCAGTAGTATTGCTAGCGGAGCCTACAATGAGCAGTTCTTC. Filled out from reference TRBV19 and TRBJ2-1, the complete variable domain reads DGGITQSPKYLFRKEGQNVTLSCEQNLNHDAMYWYRQDPGQGLRLIYYSQIVNDFQKGDIAEGYSVSREKKESFPLTVTSAQKNPTAFYLCASSIASGAYNEQFFGPGTRLTVL.

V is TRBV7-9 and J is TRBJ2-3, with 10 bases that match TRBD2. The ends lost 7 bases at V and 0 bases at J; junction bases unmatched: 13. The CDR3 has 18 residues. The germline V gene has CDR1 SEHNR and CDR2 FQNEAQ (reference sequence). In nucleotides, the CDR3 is TGTGCCAGCAAACCCAAATCTAGCGGGAGAGGTAGCACAGATACGCAGTATTTT. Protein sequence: CASKPKSSGRGSTDTQYF. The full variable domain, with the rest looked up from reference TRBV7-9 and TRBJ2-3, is DTGVSQNPRHKITKRGQNVTFRCDPISEHNRLYWYRQTLGQGPEFLTYFQNEAQLEKSRLLSDRFSAERPKGSFSTLEIQRTEQGDSAMYLCASKPKSSGRGSTDTQYFGPGTRLTVL.

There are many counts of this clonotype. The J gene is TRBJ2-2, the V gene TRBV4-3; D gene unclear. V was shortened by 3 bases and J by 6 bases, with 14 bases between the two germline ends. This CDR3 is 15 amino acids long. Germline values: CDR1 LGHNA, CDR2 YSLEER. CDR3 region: CASSQEKVPPGELFF. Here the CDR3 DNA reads TGCGCCAGCAGCCAGGAAAAAGTTCCCCCCGGGGAGCTGTTTTTT.

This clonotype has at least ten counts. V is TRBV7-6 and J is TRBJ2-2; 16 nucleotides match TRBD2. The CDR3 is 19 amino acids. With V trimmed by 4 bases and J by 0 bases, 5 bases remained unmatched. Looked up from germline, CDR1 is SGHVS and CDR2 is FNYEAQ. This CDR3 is CASSSGTSGRAANTGELFF. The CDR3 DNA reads TGTGCCAGCAGCTCCGGGACTAGCGGGAGGGCCGCGAACACCGGGGAGCTGTTTTTT.

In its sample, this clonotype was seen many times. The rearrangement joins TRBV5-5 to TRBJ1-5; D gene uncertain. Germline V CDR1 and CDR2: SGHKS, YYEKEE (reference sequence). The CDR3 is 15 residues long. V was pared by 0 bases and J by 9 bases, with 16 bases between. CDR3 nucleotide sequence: TGTGCCAGCAGCTTGGAAATGAACCGCGGTCGGCCCCAGCATTTT. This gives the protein CASSLEMNRGRPQHF.

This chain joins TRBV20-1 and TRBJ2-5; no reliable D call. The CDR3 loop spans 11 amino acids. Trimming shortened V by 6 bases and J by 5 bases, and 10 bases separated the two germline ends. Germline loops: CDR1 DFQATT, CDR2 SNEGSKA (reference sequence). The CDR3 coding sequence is TGCAGTGCACCCTACGGTGAGACCCAGTACTTC. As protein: CSAPYGETQYF.

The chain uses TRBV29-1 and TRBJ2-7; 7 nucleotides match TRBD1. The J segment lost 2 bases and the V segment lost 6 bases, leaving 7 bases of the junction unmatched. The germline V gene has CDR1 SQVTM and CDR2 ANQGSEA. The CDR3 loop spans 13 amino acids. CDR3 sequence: CSVHYRGPYEQYV. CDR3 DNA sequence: TGCAGCGTACACTACAGGGGTCCCTACGAGCAGTACGTC.

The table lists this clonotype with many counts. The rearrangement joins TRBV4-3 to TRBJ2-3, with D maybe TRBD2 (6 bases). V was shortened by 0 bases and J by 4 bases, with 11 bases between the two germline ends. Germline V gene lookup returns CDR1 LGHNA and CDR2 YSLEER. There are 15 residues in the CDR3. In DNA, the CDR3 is TGCGCCAGCAGCCAAGATGGCGCGGGATCAGATACGCAGTATTTT. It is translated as CASSQDGAGSDTQYF.